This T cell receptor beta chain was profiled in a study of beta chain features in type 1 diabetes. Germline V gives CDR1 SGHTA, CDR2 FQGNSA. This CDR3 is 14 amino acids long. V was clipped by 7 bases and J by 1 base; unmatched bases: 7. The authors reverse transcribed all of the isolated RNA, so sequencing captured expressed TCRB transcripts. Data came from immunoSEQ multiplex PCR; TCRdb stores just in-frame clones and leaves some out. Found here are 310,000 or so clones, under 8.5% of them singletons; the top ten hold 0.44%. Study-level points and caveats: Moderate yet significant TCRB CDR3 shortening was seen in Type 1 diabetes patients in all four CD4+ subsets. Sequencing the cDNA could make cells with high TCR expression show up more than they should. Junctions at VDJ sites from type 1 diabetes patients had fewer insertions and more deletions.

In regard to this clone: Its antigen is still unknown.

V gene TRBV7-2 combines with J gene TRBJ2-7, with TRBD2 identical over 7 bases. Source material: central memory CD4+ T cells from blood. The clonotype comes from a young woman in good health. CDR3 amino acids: CASKLGRESYEQYF. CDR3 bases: TGTGCCAGCAAGTTAGGGCGGGAGTCCTACGAGCAGTACTTC.